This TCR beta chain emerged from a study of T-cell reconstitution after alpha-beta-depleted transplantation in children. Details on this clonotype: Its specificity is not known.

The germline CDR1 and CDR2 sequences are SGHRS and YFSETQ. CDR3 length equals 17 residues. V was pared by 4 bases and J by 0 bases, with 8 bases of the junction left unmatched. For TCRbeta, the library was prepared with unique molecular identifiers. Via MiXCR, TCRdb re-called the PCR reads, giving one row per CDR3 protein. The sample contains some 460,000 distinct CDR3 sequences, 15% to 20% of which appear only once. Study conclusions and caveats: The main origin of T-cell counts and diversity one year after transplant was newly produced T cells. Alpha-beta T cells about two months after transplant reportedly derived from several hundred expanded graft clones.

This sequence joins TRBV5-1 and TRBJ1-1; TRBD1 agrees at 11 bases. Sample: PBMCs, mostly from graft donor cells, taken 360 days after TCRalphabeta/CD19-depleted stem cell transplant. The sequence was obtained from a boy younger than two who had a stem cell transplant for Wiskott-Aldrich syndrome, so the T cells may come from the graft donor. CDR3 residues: CASSPGQGAVLNTEAFF. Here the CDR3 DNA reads TGCGCCAGCAGCCCCGGACAGGGGGCCGTCCTGAACACTGAAGCTTTCTTT.